The text below deals with one T cell receptor beta chain. Its antigen is unknown. No base qualities exist here, and no much larger clone lies one base off it. What this sample's treatment or condition label stands for: in vitro stimulation with specific CMV peptide epitopes to enrich CMV-specific T cells. Instrument used: Illumina HiSeq 1500. TCRdb applied fastp at Q25 and MiXCR to the public reads, then kept only in-frame beta chains. Each entry is one CDR3 protein sequence, shown with its most common DNA and genes. The table for this sample lists hundreds of thousands of distinct CDR3 sequences; just under 30% of them were counted only once. The ten most abundant clones make up 15% to 20% of the sample. CDR1 and CDR2 are read off the germline V gene as SNHLY and FYNNEI. The CDR3, from cysteine to phenylalanine, totals 13 residues. CDR3 DNA is the only sequence kept; it has 39 bases, read in frame from the first base. V is reduced by 11 bases and J by 7 bases, leaving a spacing of 17 bases between them.

This specimen belongs to a study of T cell repertoires in cytomegalovirus infection (dated by TCRdb to between 2018 and 2020). Context from the whole study: The peptide stimulations were aimed at well-studied HLA-B-restricted epitopes as well as recently identified HLA-C-restricted CMV epitopes, whose presentation resists viral immunomodulation. Donor HLA type was relevant to the analysis, as public TCR beta signatures indicated carriage of CMV infection together with the matching HLA type.

Beyond this particular receptor, the publication reports: The ex vivo response was dominated by HLA-C-restricted CMV-specific TCR beta clonotypes, which also provided the single most frequent clonotype in two of eight donors. Cumulative frequency of public TCR beta family members discriminated carriers of CMV infection plus the relevant HLA type in this cohort and an independent approximately 350-donor cohort.

The source of this sequence is a human donor in good health (CMV status not recorded). Some clones in this sample may be carry-over from other donors' samples. The sample here was cultured PBMCs, taken from culture after CMV antigen stimulation. The chain joins TRBV2 to TRBJ2-2; TRBD1 is possibly the D segment (5 matching bases). This receptor has the CDR3 CAGARQGGGELFF. The nucleotide sequence reads TGTGCCGGGGCACGGCAGGGCGGCGGGGAGCTGTTTTTT.